This section outlines one T cell receptor (beta chain) sequence together with its context. The antigen is undetermined. The sample originates from a study of T cell responses to AZD1222 COVID-19 vaccine. Study conclusions and caveats: Repertoire sampling occurred only after the peak T cell response. At baseline, seropositivity was found in only five or six AZD1222 recipients.

Profiled with immunoSEQ multiplex PCR; TCRdb holds only in-frame clones, not every one. The table records about 42,000 clones, approximately 88% of them present only once. Recipients boosted at about 4 weeks or about 12 weeks are pooled. The receptor's source is an adult who received the AZD1222 COVID-19 vaccine. Sequencing used peripheral blood, obtained 28 days after the second AZD1222 dose.

The CDR3 DNA sequence: TGTGCCAGCAGACGAGCGGGGGGATCCTACGAGCAGTACTTC. It codes for CASRRAGGSYEQYF. The chain joins TRBV6-5 to TRBJ2-7; 9 bases fit TRBD2. The length of the CDR3 is 14 residues. CDR1 is MNHEY and CDR2 is SVGAGI in the germline V gene. Germline trimming cut 6 bases from V and 1 base from J; bases unmatched to any gene: 4.